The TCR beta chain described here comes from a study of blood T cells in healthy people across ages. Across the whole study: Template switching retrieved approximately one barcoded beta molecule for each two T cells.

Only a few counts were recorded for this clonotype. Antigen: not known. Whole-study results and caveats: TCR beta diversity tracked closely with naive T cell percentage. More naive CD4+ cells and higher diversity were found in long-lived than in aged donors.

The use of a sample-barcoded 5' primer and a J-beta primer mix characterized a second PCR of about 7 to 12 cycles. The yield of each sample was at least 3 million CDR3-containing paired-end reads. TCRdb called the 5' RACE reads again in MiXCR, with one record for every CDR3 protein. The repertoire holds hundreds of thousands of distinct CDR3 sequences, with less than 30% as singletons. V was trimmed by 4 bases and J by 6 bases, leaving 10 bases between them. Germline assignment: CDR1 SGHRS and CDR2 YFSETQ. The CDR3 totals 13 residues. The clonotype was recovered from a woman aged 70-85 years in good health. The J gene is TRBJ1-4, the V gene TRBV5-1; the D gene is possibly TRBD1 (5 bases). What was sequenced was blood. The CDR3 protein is CASSHPQDEKLFF. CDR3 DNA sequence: TGCGCCAGCAGCCACCCACAGGATGAAAAACTGTTTTTT. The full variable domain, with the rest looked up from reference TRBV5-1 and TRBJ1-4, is KAGVTQTPRYLIKTRGQQVTLSCSPISGHRSVSWYQQTPGQGLQFLFEYFSETQRNKGNFPGRFSGRQFSNSRSEMNVSTLELGDSALYLCASSHPQDEKLFFGSGTQLSVL.